These 22 T cell receptor beta chains were all obtained from the same sample, sequenced in a study of cytomegalovirus exposure and HLA in healthy donors. PCR amplification relied on 60 Vbeta primers (plus 13 Jbeta primers). The assay was immunoSEQ multiplex PCR, and TCRdb's table has in-frame clones only and misses some. This table has over 130,000 clones, approximately 85% appearing once. The sequencing sample was made of PBMCs. Source of these receptors: a man aged 45 to 65 in good health and CMV-seropositive.

The J gene is TRBJ2-1, the V gene TRBV10-1, with D maybe TRBD2 (6 bases). V was clipped by 4 bases and J by 0 bases, with 7 bases between them. The CDR3 covers 14 residues. Germline values: CDR1 WNHNN, CDR2 SYGVQD (reference sequence). CDR3 nucleotide sequence: TGCGCCAGCAGTGCCGGGAGCTCCTACAATGAGCAGTTCTTC. It translates to CASSAGSSYNEQFF.

V gene TRBV7-9 combines with J gene TRBJ1-4; TRBD1 matches at 7 bases. CDR3 length equals 15 residues. With 3 bases clipped from V and 7 bases from J, the junction kept 8 bases outside the gene matches. CDR1 and CDR2 from the germline V gene are SEHNR and FQNEAQ (reference sequence). In nucleotides, the CDR3 is TGTGCCAGCAGCTTGACCGACAGGGCGCGTGAAAAACTGTTTTTT. Translation gives CASSLTDRAREKLFF. The full variable domain, completed using reference TRBV7-9 and TRBJ1-4, is DTGVSQNPRHKITKRGQNVTFRCDPISEHNRLYWYRQTLGQGPEFLTYFQNEAQLEKSRLLSDRFSAERPKGSFSTLEIQRTEQGDSAMYLCASSLTDRAREKLFFGSGTQLSVL.

The chain recombines TRBV2 with TRBJ2-7; D call uncertain. Germline-derived CDR1 and CDR2 are SNHLY and FYNNEI. CDR3 length: 14 residues. Trimming cost V 7 bases and J 3 bases, with 16 bases left between them. The CDR3 DNA sequence: TGTGCCAGCAATTTGCAAGTTTTAGTCTACGAGCAGTACTTC. Amino acids: CASNLQVLVYEQYF.

This chain joins TRBV9 and TRBJ2-2, with no clear D. Trimming left V 2 bases short and J 1 base short, with 12 bases between. Germline CDR1 reads SGDLS; CDR2 reads YYNGEE. The CDR3 consists of 16 residues. CDR3 amino acids: CASSVLSALNTGELFF. CDR3 DNA: TGTGCCAGCAGCGTCCTGAGCGCCTTGAACACCGGGGAGCTGTTTTTT.

This clone came up once. The V call is TRBV28, the J call TRBJ1-1; TRBD1 is a possible D gene (6 bases). The germline CDR1 and CDR2 sequences are MDHEN and SYDVKM. V was shortened by 3 bases and J by 9 bases, with 14 bases between the two germline ends. This CDR3 comprises 13 residues. CDR3 bases: TGTGCCAGCAGTTTCTCGGACAGAATGCAAGCTTTCTTT. Protein sequence: CASSFSDRMQAFF.

The chain combines TRBV9 with TRBJ1-5, with D possibly TRBD1 on 6 matching bases. CDR3 size: 13 residues. V was cut by 2 bases and J by 4 bases, with 7 bases left in between. Germline V gene data show CDR1 as SGDLS and CDR2 as YYNGEE. The CDR3 loop reads CASSVGQNQPQHF. In DNA, the CDR3 is TGTGCCAGCAGCGTCGGACAGAATCAGCCCCAGCATTTT. The whole variable domain, remainder taken from reference TRBV9 and TRBJ1-5, is DSGVTQTPKHLITATGQRVTLRCSPRSGDLSVYWYQQSLDQGLQFLIQYYNGEERAKGNILERFSAQQFPDLHSELNLSSLELGDSALYFCASSVGQNQPQHFGDGTRLSIL.

This clone has only a few counts. This chain links TRBV6-6 with TRBJ1-2; D gene unclear. Germline V CDR1 and CDR2: MNHNY, SVGAGI (reference sequence). The CDR3 loop spans 12 amino acids. The ends were cut back, 7 bases at V and 4 bases at J, with 10 bases in the middle. CDR3 sequence: CASMRGSYGYTF. In DNA, the CDR3 is TGTGCCAGCATGAGAGGCAGCTATGGCTACACCTTC.

This clone was seen a handful of times. V usage is TRBV2 and J usage is TRBJ2-2; 11 bases are shared with TRBD1. This CDR3 comprises 16 residues. CDR1 and CDR2 from the germline V gene are SNHLY and FYNNEI. Germline trimming cut 2 bases from V and 4 bases from J; bases unmatched to any gene: 3. The CDR3 coding sequence is TGTGCCAGCAGTGAACGCGGGACAGGGGGCACCGGGGAGCTGTTTTTT. Amino acids: CASSERGTGGTGELFF.

The chain uses TRBV5-6 and TRBJ1-2; 11 positions match TRBD1. V lost 6 bases and J lost 4; bases outside the gene matches: 8. From germline, CDR1 is SGHDT and CDR2 YYEEEE. This CDR3 has 15 residues. The CDR3 nucleotides read TGTGCCAGCACTCTTCTAGGGACAGGGGGCTATGGCTACACCTTC. Protein: CASTLLGTGGYGYTF. The complete variable domain, with remaining parts taken from reference TRBV5-6 and TRBJ1-2, reads DAGVTQSPTHLIKTRGQQVTLRCSPKSGHDTVSWYQQALGQGPQFIFQYYEEEERQRGNFPDRFSGHQFPNYSSELNVNALLLGDSALYLCASTLLGTGGYGYTFGSGTRLTVV.

The CDR3 region is CASSLAGAGLDTQYF. As DNA, the CDR3 is TGTGCCAGCAGCTTAGCGGGGGCGGGCCTAGATACGCAGTATTTT. This chain uses TRBV7-9 with TRBJ2-3, with D tentatively TRBD1 (6 bases). V dropped 0 bases and J dropped 5 bases, with 12 bases sitting between them. This CDR3 has 15 amino acids. Germline loops: CDR1 SEHNR, CDR2 FQNEAQ (reference sequence).

V is TRBV30 and J is TRBJ2-7; possibly TRBD2 for D (5 bases). CDR3 length: 15 residues. Germline loops: CDR1 GTSNPN, CDR2 SVGIG (reference sequence). The ends were cut back, 0 bases at V and 0 bases at J, with 12 bases in the middle. This CDR3 is CAWSVRDPFSYEQYF. The DNA of the CDR3 is TGTGCCTGGAGTGTCCGGGATCCTTTCTCCTACGAGCAGTACTTC.

In this sample, this clone turned up once. V is TRBV29-1 and J is TRBJ2-2; 14 bases are a match to TRBD2. V lost 6 bases and J lost 4; bases outside the gene matches: 7. Germline lookup yields CDR1 SQVTM and CDR2 ANQGSEA. The CDR3 runs to 16 residues. CDR3 in amino acids: CSVGTSGSRGTGELFF. CDR3 nucleotides: TGCAGCGTCGGGACTAGCGGGAGTCGAGGCACCGGGGAGCTGTTTTTT.

This clone was recorded once. V and J are TRBV5-1 and TRBJ2-2; a weak D match, TRBD1 (5 bases). The CDR3 contains 15 residues. Germline V lookup: CDR1 SGHRS, CDR2 YFSETQ. V lost 2 bases and J lost 4, with 12 bases in between. CDR3 in amino acids: CASSFEQESTGELFF. The CDR3, as DNA: TGCGCCAGCAGCTTTGAACAGGAGTCCACCGGGGAGCTGTTTTTT.

This clone showed up just a few times. The gene calls are TRBV10-3 and TRBJ2-7, with 8 bases matching TRBD2. Germline V lookup: CDR1 ENHRY, CDR2 SYGVKD. After removal of 2 bases from V and 0 bases from J, the junction contained 9 bases not matched to a gene. The CDR3 is 17 amino acids. The CDR3 nucleotides are TGTGCCATCAGTGAGACTCCTTTAGCGGGAAGCTCCTACGAGCAGTACTTC. Its translation is CAISETPLAGSSYEQYF.

This chain uses TRBV28 with TRBJ2-7; 7 nucleotides agree with TRBD1. Losses at the gene ends were 2 bases for V and 5 bases for J; bases not matched to a gene: 6. The CDR3 loop spans 14 amino acids. Germline values: CDR1 MDHEN, CDR2 SYDVKM. The CDR3 reads CASSLGQGVNEQYF. Here the CDR3 DNA reads TGTGCCAGCAGTTTAGGTCAGGGGGTGAACGAGCAGTACTTC.

The genes are TRBV5-1 and TRBJ2-5; D remains unclear. The J call may not be correct, given that the DNA end is closer to TRBJ2-7. Germline lookup yields CDR1 SGHRS and CDR2 YFSETQ. CDR3 length: 11 residues. Written as DNA, the CDR3 is TGCGCCAGCAGCCTGGACTACGAGCAGTACTTC. The encoded protein is CASSLDYEQYF.

This chain links TRBV18 with TRBJ2-5; 7 bases are a match to TRBD1. V lost 3 bases to trimming and J lost 2 bases; unmatched junction nucleotides: 3. This CDR3 is 14 amino acids long. Germline-derived CDR1 and CDR2 are KGHSH and LQKENI. Here the CDR3 reads CASSPGQRQETQYF. CDR3 DNA: TGTGCCAGCTCACCGGGACAGAGACAAGAGACCCAGTACTTC.

V and J are TRBV19 and TRBJ2-7; TRBD1 matches 8 bases. The trim removed 6 bases at V and 1 base at J, leaving 11 bases unmatched. CDR1 is LNHDA, CDR2 SQIVND, per germline (reference sequence). The CDR3 consists of 16 residues. The chain's CDR3 is CASSLFGQGPSYEQYF. The CDR3 region has the DNA TGTGCCAGTAGCCTCTTCGGACAGGGCCCTTCCTACGAGCAGTACTTC. Full variable domain (remainder filled in from reference TRBV19 and TRBJ2-7): DGGITQSPKYLFRKEGQNVTLSCEQNLNHDAMYWYRQDPGQGLRLIYYSQIVNDFQKGDIAEGYSVSREKKESFPLTVTSAQKNPTAFYLCASSLFGQGPSYEQYFGPGTRLTVT.

The chain uses TRBV4-1 and TRBJ1-2, with 11 bases aligning to TRBD1. Germline CDR1 MGHRA, CDR2 YSYEKL. The J segment lost 6 bases and the V segment lost 6 bases, leaving 9 bases of the junction unmatched. This CDR3 region has 15 residues. CDR3 DNA: TGCGCCAGCAGGCGGACAGGGGGCCGCGGGGATGGCTACACCTTC. Its translation: CASRRTGGRGDGYTF.

The chain couples TRBV27 to TRBJ2-1; perhaps TRBD1 as D (5 bases). Germline CDR1 and CDR2: MNHEY and SMNVEV (reference sequence). V lost 5 bases to trimming and J lost 9 bases, with 11 bases between them. This CDR3 is 12 amino acids long. In DNA form, the CDR3 reads TGTGCCAGCAGTGCGTCAGACAGTGAGCAGTTCTTC. This gives the protein CASSASDSEQFF.

The chain joins TRBV19 to TRBJ1-6, with 10 bases lining up with TRBD1. V was pared by 5 bases and J by 9 bases, with 10 bases of the junction left unmatched. Germline V lookup: CDR1 LNHDA, CDR2 SQIVND (reference sequence). CDR3 size: 16 residues. This CDR3 reads CASSRTGGVYVSPLHF. As DNA, the CDR3 is TGTGCCAGTAGTCGGACAGGGGGAGTGTATGTTTCACCCCTCCACTTT.

Here the CDR3 DNA reads TGTGCCAGCAGCGAATCCGTTAACGTCGGGGATACGCAGTATTTT. This sequence encodes CASSESVNVGDTQYF. This chain joins TRBV4-2 and TRBJ2-3, with unresolved D. The V gene lost 5 bases and the J gene lost 6 bases, with 18 bases spanning the gap. The germline V gene has CDR1 LGHNA and CDR2 YNFKEQ. This CDR3 contains 15 residues.